These 21 T cell receptor beta chains were all obtained from the same sample, sequenced in a study of cytomegalovirus exposure and HLA in healthy donors. PCR primers comprised 60 Vbeta and 13 Jbeta primers. Using immunoSEQ multiplex PCR, the repertoire was profiled, and TCRdb retains in-frame clones only, with some absent. The sample yields tens of thousands of clones, 62% seen once. Specimen: PBMCs. The receptors derive from a male donor in good health and CMV-seropositive.

This clone appeared a few times. V gene TRBV7-8 combines with J gene TRBJ2-2; D not certain. The CDR3 is 16 residues long. Germline CDR1 and CDR2: SGHVS and FQNEAQ. Trimming stripped 3 bases from V and 0 bases from J, with 11 bases between. The CDR3, as DNA: TGTGCCAGCAGCTTTAGTCGACTCGCGAACACCGGGGAGCTGTTTTTT. Translated: CASSFSRLANTGELFF.

V and J are TRBV2 and TRBJ1-2; D remains unclear. With 2 bases removed from V and 6 bases from J, the gap between germline ends came to 10 bases. The CDR3 extends over 13 amino acids. Germline CDR1 reads SNHLY; CDR2 reads FYNNEI. The CDR3 reads CASSERFEDGYTF. DNA of the CDR3: TGTGCCAGCAGTGAACGATTCGAGGATGGCTACACCTTC.

J is TRBJ2-3 and V is TRBV7-2; 13 bases agree with TRBD2. Germline V gives CDR1 SGHTA, CDR2 FQGNSA. The CDR3 is 15 residues long. J gave up 4 bases and V 5 bases, and 3 bases lay outside the gene matches. CDR3 DNA sequence: TGTGCCAGCAGCAAACTAGCGGGGGGGCCAGATACGCAGTATTTT. Its protein product is CASSKLAGGPDTQYF.

The chain combines TRBV4-1 with TRBJ2-3; D might be TRBD2 (6 bases). Trimming took 1 base from V and 2 from J, leaving 13 bases between them. This CDR3 has 16 residues. CDR1 and CDR2 (germline): MGHRA, YSYEKL. The CDR3: CASSQVAEIFTDTQYF. The CDR3 coding sequence is TGCGCCAGCAGCCAAGTAGCGGAGATATTCACAGATACGCAGTATTTT.

This chain joins TRBV6-6 and TRBJ1-4, with D hard to call. This CDR3 is 13 amino acids long. The ends were cut back, 8 bases at V and 5 bases at J, with 12 bases in the middle. CDR1 is MNHNY, CDR2 SVGAGI, per germline (reference sequence). Here the CDR3 reads CASVSRLNEKLFF. Written as DNA, the CDR3 is TGTGCCAGCGTTTCCCGACTGAATGAAAAACTGTTTTTT.

This clone was counted only a few times. J is TRBJ2-2 and V is TRBV6-5; 11 nucleotides align to TRBD2. Germline CDR1 is MNHEY and CDR2 is SVGAGI. CDR3 length: 15 residues. V lost 4 bases to trimming and J lost 6 bases; unmatched junction nucleotides: 4. CDR3 in DNA: TGTGCCAGCAGTTCCCTAGCGGGGGGCCCCGGGGAGCTGTTTTTT. Amino acid sequence: CASSSLAGGPGELFF.

This chain links TRBV5-1 with TRBJ1-2; D perhaps matches TRBD1 (6 bases). The V end was cut by 4 bases, the J end by 7 bases, with 17 bases between. The germline V gene has CDR1 SGHRS and CDR2 YFSETQ. The CDR3 contains 14 residues. CDR3 nucleotide sequence: TGCGCCAGCAGCGCCACAGGGCAAGGAGGTGGCTACACCTTC. Translation: CASSATGQGGGYTF.

The V and J genes are TRBV7-9 and TRBJ1-5; D might be TRBD1 (5 bases). Germline CDR1 SEHNR, CDR2 FQNEAQ (reference sequence). CDR3 length: 13 amino acids. V lost 2 bases to trimming and J lost 6 bases, with 8 bases between them. CDR3 DNA sequence: TGTGCCAGCAGCTTATACGGGGGTCAGCCCCAGCATTTT. Translating it yields CASSLYGGQPQHF.

This chain links TRBV28 with TRBJ2-1, with 9 bases identical to TRBD2. V lost 3 bases, J lost 3 bases, and 6 bases stayed unmatched. CDR1 and CDR2 (germline): MDHEN, SYDVKM. There are 16 residues in the CDR3. CDR3 protein: CASSLMETSGYNEQFF. CDR3 DNA: TGTGCCAGCAGTTTGATGGAGACTAGCGGCTACAATGAGCAGTTCTTC. Variable domain in full (rest from reference TRBV28 and TRBJ2-1): DVKVTQSSRYLVKRTGEKVFLECVQDMDHENMFWYRQDPGLGLRLIYFSYDVKMKEKGDIPEGYSVSREKKERFSLILESASTNQTSMYLCASSLMETSGYNEQFFGPGTRLTVL.

This chain joins TRBV19 and TRBJ2-6; maybe TRBD1 (7 bases). From germline, CDR1 is LNHDA and CDR2 SQIVND (reference sequence). V was shortened by 3 bases and J by 4 bases, with 19 bases between the two germline ends. The CDR3 is made up of 18 amino acids. CDR3 in DNA: TGTGCCAGTAGTATTGGAGGGGGCTTCCTGAAAGGGGCCAACGTCCTGACTTTC. Protein: CASSIGGGFLKGANVLTF.

The V gene is TRBV7-8, the J gene TRBJ2-5, with D maybe TRBD2 (6 bases). The germline V and J ends were trimmed by 4 bases and 4 bases, with 10 bases remaining between them. Per germline, CDR1 SGHVS and CDR2 FQNEAQ. The CDR3 length is 13 residues. The chain's CDR3 is CASSSGVGETQYF. The CDR3 DNA is TGTGCCAGCAGCTCGGGGGTAGGAGAGACCCAGTACTTC.

This clone was seen just once. The gene calls are TRBV6-6 and TRBJ2-7, with D possibly TRBD1 on 5 matching bases. V was pared by 7 bases and J by 6 bases, with 10 bases between. Germline CDR1 reads MNHNY; CDR2 reads SVGAGI (reference sequence). CDR3 size: 11 residues. CDR3 sequence: CASMSGIEQYF. In nucleotides, the CDR3 is TGTGCCAGCATGTCAGGGATCGAGCAGTACTTC.

The genes are TRBV4-1 and TRBJ2-2, with 11 bases matching TRBD2. Germline trimming cut 1 base from V and 2 bases from J; bases unmatched to any gene: 3. This CDR3 contains 17 residues. CDR1 MGHRA and CDR2 YSYEKL come from the germline V gene. In nucleotides, the CDR3 is TGCGCCAGCAGCCAAGTGGGACTAGCGGTCAACACCGGGGAGCTGTTTTTT. Translation gives CASSQVGLAVNTGELFF.

The chain links TRBV7-9 to TRBJ2-3; D gene ambiguous. V dropped 4 bases and J dropped 3 bases, with 5 bases sitting between them. The length of the CDR3 is 12 residues. CDR1 SEHNR and CDR2 FQNEAQ come from the germline V gene (reference sequence). The CDR3 loop reads CASSSRTDTQYF. The CDR3 nucleotides are TGTGCCAGCAGCTCCCGGACAGATACGCAGTATTTT.

The chain recombines TRBV7-8 with TRBJ2-2, with TRBD2 matching 7 bases. There are 14 residues in the CDR3. Germline lookup yields CDR1 SGHVS and CDR2 FQNEAQ. Trimming took 5 bases from V and 3 from J; bases not matched to a gene: 3. In DNA, the CDR3 is TGTGCCAGCAGCCCCCGGGAGGACACCGGGGAGCTGTTTTTT. This sequence encodes CASSPREDTGELFF. Variable domain in full (rest from reference TRBV7-8 and TRBJ2-2): GAGVSQSPRYKVAKRGQDVALRCDPISGHVSLFWYQQALGQGPEFLTYFQNEAQLDKSGLPSDRFFAERPEGSVSTLKIQRTQQEDSAVYLCASSPREDTGELFFGEGSRLTVL.

The chain has TRBV2 and TRBJ1-5; 10 nucleotides match TRBD1. Germline loops: CDR1 SNHLY, CDR2 FYNNEI. The CDR3 consists of 13 residues. Trimming cost V 6 bases and J 11 bases; bases outside gene matches: 7. The CDR3 protein is CASRTGGPSAQHF. The CDR3 nucleotides read TGTGCCAGCAGGACAGGGGGCCCCTCGGCCCAGCATTTT.

This clone was found once. V usage is TRBV7-9 and J usage is TRBJ2-7; 9 bases match TRBD1. This CDR3 is 15 amino acids long. The germline CDR1 and CDR2 sequences are SEHNR and FQNEAQ (reference sequence). V dropped 4 bases and J dropped 6; count of bases not matched to a gene: 10. CDR3 region: CASSSTWTGASEQYF. In DNA, the CDR3 is TGTGCCAGCAGCTCGACATGGACAGGGGCAAGCGAGCAGTACTTC. The full variable domain, completed using reference TRBV7-9 and TRBJ2-7, is DTGVSQNPRHKITKRGQNVTFRCDPISEHNRLYWYRQTLGQGPEFLTYFQNEAQLEKSRLLSDRFSAERPKGSFSTLEIQRTEQGDSAMYLCASSSTWTGASEQYFGPGTRLTVT.

The CDR3 sequence: CASSLPSGRNEQFF. CDR3 nucleotides: TGTGCCAGCAGCTTGCCTTCCGGGAGGAATGAGCAGTTCTTC. The V gene is TRBV5-4, the J gene TRBJ2-1, with 7 bases aligning to TRBD2. CDR1 and CDR2 from the germline V gene are SGHNT and YYREEE (reference sequence). Trimming took 1 base from V and 7 from J; bases not matched to a gene: 5. The CDR3 has 14 amino acids.

This chain connects TRBV5-6 to TRBJ2-7; D is perhaps TRBD2 (5 bases). Germline CDR1 reads SGHDT; CDR2 reads YYEEEE. The V end was cut by 4 bases, the J end by 2 bases, with 13 bases between. This CDR3 contains 14 residues. For the CDR3, the DNA is TGTGCCAGCAGCCCGAGGGCAGGTACCTACGAGCAGTACTTC. This gives the protein CASSPRAGTYEQYF. Full variable domain (outside the CDR3, taken from reference TRBV5-6 and TRBJ2-7): DAGVTQSPTHLIKTRGQQVTLRCSPKSGHDTVSWYQQALGQGPQFIFQYYEEEERQRGNFPDRFSGHQFPNYSSELNVNALLLGDSALYLCASSPRAGTYEQYFGPGTRLTVT.

The rearrangement uses TRBV27 and TRBJ2-3; D might be TRBD2 (6 bases). Trimming took 5 bases from V and 3 from J, leaving 15 bases between them. This CDR3 is built from 15 residues. The germline gives CDR1 MNHEY, CDR2 SMNVEV (reference sequence). The DNA for the CDR3 is TGTGCCAGCAGTGCCCGACTAGTCGGTACAGATACGCAGTATTTT. Its protein product is CASSARLVGTDTQYF.

This clone has just a few counts. The genes are TRBV20-1 and TRBJ1-2, with D possibly matching TRBD1 (5 bases). This CDR3 comprises 11 residues. Germline V lookup: CDR1 DFQATT, CDR2 SNEGSKA (reference sequence). As DNA, the CDR3 is TGCCTCGGACAAGAGGTCGATGGCTACACCTTC. Its protein product is CLGQEVDGYTF.